Following are 9 T cell receptor beta chains from one sample sequenced in a study of T cell responses to AZD1222 COVID-19 vaccine. Profiling relied on immunoSEQ multiplex PCR, and the TCRdb table lists in-frame clones only, not all of them. The data hold around 150,000 clones, with 92% observed a single time. The sample consisted of peripheral blood, taken 28 days after the second AZD1222 dose. These receptors all come from an adult who received the AZD1222 COVID-19 vaccine.

V is TRBV6-5 and J is TRBJ1-5; D may be TRBD1 (5 bases). Germline V lookup: CDR1 MNHEY, CDR2 SVGAGI. This CDR3 has 14 residues. V was pared by 2 bases and J by 2 bases, with 7 bases between. The DNA of the CDR3 is TGTGCCAGCAGTTACGGGGGGGGCAATCAGCCCCAGCATTTT. Amino acids: CASSYGGGNQPQHF.

The V and J genes are TRBV29-1 and TRBJ1-1; possibly TRBD1 for D (5 bases). CDR3 size: 12 residues. V was cut by 4 bases and J by 4 bases, with 10 bases left in between. Germline-derived CDR1 and CDR2 are SQVTM and ANQGSEA. CDR3: CSVVSGGTEAFF. CDR3 in DNA: TGCAGCGTTGTGTCCGGGGGCACTGAAGCTTTCTTT.

This chain links TRBV19 with TRBJ2-1, with 8 bases fitting TRBD2. Germline CDR1 LNHDA, CDR2 SQIVND (reference sequence). Trimming took 2 bases from V and 5 from J; bases not matched to a gene: 5. The CDR3 loop spans 15 amino acids. This CDR3 reads CASSILAGWHNEQFF. The CDR3 coding sequence is TGTGCCAGTAGTATATTAGCGGGGTGGCACAATGAGCAGTTCTTC.

On this clone: Other DNA sequences in the same sample also yield this CDR3. This chain joins TRBV29-1 and TRBJ1-1, with D tentatively TRBD1 (5 bases). Trimming stripped 6 bases from V and 0 bases from J, with 8 bases between. This CDR3 comprises 12 residues. CDR1 is SQVTM, CDR2 ANQGSEA, per germline. The CDR3 here is CSVGRMNTEAFF. CDR3 coding DNA: TGCAGCGTGGGACGGATGAACACTGAAGCTTTCTTT.

This clone has just a few counts. V usage is TRBV2 and J usage is TRBJ2-6; D unresolved. This CDR3 is 15 amino acids long. Per germline, CDR1 SNHLY and CDR2 FYNNEI. V dropped 8 bases and J dropped 0 bases, with 11 bases sitting between them. The CDR3, as DNA: TGTGCCAGCCGGATAGGGAACTCTGGGGCCAACGTCCTGACTTTC. This gives the protein CASRIGNSGANVLTF. Full variable domain (missing parts from reference TRBV2 and TRBJ2-6): EPEVTQTPSHQVTQMGQEVILRCVPISNHLYFYWYRQILGQKVEFLVSFYNNEISEKSEIFDDQFSVERPDGSNFTLKIRSTKLEDSAMYFCASRIGNSGANVLTFGAGSRLTVL.

The gene calls are TRBV5-3 and TRBJ2-1, with 8 bases fitting TRBD2. TRBV5-3 counts as an open reading frame of uncertain function. V was pared by 2 bases and J by 4 bases, with 20 bases of the junction left unmatched. CDR3 length: 20 residues. The CDR3 DNA sequence: TGTGCCAGAAGCTTTTTAAGGGACAAATTAGCGGGGCGCTATTACAATGAGCAGTTCTTC. This encodes CARSFLRDKLAGRYYNEQFF.

This sequence joins TRBV15 and TRBJ2-7; no firm D call. The germline V gene has CDR1 LNHNV and CDR2 YYDKDF (reference sequence). The CDR3 spans 13 residues. The V end was cut by 0 bases, the J end by 0 bases, with 3 bases between. The CDR3 sequence is CATSRENSYEQYF. The DNA of the CDR3 is TGTGCCACCAGCAGAGAAAACTCCTACGAGCAGTACTTC.

This chain links TRBV7-2 with TRBJ1-3; maybe TRBD1 (6 bases). The V end was cut by 0 bases, the J end by 4 bases, with 13 bases between. The CDR3 has 16 amino acids. From germline, CDR1 is SGHTA and CDR2 FQGNSA. CDR3 sequence: CASSLAIRGRGNTIYF. CDR3 nucleotides: TGTGCCAGCAGCTTAGCAATCCGGGGGCGAGGAAACACCATATATTTT.

CDR3 residues: CASSQDGGIAPGGEDGYTF. The CDR3 DNA reads TGCGCCAGCAGCCAAGATGGCGGAATTGCCCCGGGGGGAGAGGATGGCTACACCTTC. This chain connects TRBV4-1 to TRBJ1-2, with D possibly matching TRBD1 (5 bases). Germline values: CDR1 MGHRA, CDR2 YSYEKL. The CDR3 is 19 amino acids. The germline V and J ends were trimmed by 0 bases and 6 bases, with 26 bases remaining between them.